A selection of T cell receptor beta chains follows, all from one sample in a study of Graves' ophthalmopathy and Graves' hyperthyroidism. MiXCR was run by TCRdb on the multiplex PCR reads, yielding one entry per CDR3 protein. Here the sample spans under 800,000 distinct CDR3 sequences, roughly 20% being singletons. The sequenced sample was peripheral blood. These TCRs come from a woman aged 18-29 years with stable Graves' hyperthyroidism. Some clones in this sample may be carry-over from other donors' samples. Each CDR3 is given with its conserved first and last residue. The order of the fields is clone size, D gene, V gene, J gene, CDR3 protein, CDR3 DNA. A D gene is named only where the DNA matches it firmly. Clone size is given for some rows only: seen once, a few or many times, or a class if the clone is expanded.

>-|-|TRBV2|TRBJ1-5
CASSGGGGIQPQHF
TGTGCCAGCAGTGGAGGGGGGGGCATTCAGCCCCAGCATTTT
>many|-|TRBV6-5|TRBJ2-7
CASSFGGYGSYEQYF
TGTGCCAGCAGTTTTGGGGGATATGGCTCCTACGAGCAGTACTTC
>many|TRBD1|TRBV20-1|TRBJ2-7
CSARPPTGRFYEQYF
TGCAGTGCTAGACCCCCGACAGGGAGATTCTACGAGCAGTACTTC
>many|-|TRBV11-2|TRBJ1-3
CASSLWNSGNTIYF
TGTGCCAGCAGCTTATGGAACTCTGGAAACACCATATATTTT
>many|-|TRBV7-2|TRBJ2-7
CASSFTSYEQYF
TGTGCCAGCAGTTTTACCTCCTACGAGCAGTACTTC
>many|-|TRBV29-1|TRBJ2-4
CSVAGLTTKNIQYF
TGCAGCGTTGCGGGGTTGACAACCAAAAACATTCAGTACTTC
>many|-|TRBV12-3/TRBV12-4|TRBJ1-2
CASSLKPVQSADYGYTF
TGTGCCAGCAGTTTAAAACCTGTACAATCGGCAGACTATGGCTACACCTTC
>-|-|TRBV14|TRBJ1-1
CASSQALGANTEAFF
TGTGCCAGCAGCCAAGCGCTCGGGGCGAACACTGAAGCTTTCTTT
>-|TRBD1|TRBV6-1|TRBJ1-2
CASTETGAWGYTF
TGTGCCAGCACTGAAACAGGGGCGTGGGGCTACACCTTC
>few|-|TRBV27|TRBJ2-2
CASSFRWAGELFF
TGTGCCAGCAGTTTTCGGTGGGCCGGGGAGCTGTTTTTT
>many|TRBD1|TRBV2|TRBJ1-1
CASKSQGKAFF
TGTGCCAGCAAATCACAGGGGAAAGCTTTCTTT
>many|-|TRBV29-1|TRBJ2-7
CSGRDGGAYEQYF
TGCAGCGGCCGGGACGGAGGCGCCTACGAGCAGTACTTC
>many|-|TRBV27|TRBJ2-5
CASSLVWGGETQYF
TGTGCCAGCAGTTTGGTCTGGGGAGGAGAGACCCAGTACTTC